The clone carrying this T cell receptor beta chain occurred once. As yet, its antigen is unknown. Repertoires were generated with immunoSEQ multiplex PCR, while TCRdb's copy carries only in-frame clones and drops some. The table lists under 650,000 clones, less than 96% of them singletons. The sample comes from a study of shared clonotypes between healthy human individuals. Study details: CD8 memory received one plate per donor, CD8 naive two, CD4 memory three and CD4 naive three. Study-wide results and caveats: For naive CD4 cells, around 5.1% of clonotypes were shared across a few donors.

Germline CDR1 reads SGHNT; CDR2 reads YYREEE (reference sequence). The CDR3 loop spans 14 amino acids. The source material was naive CD4+ T cells sorted from blood. As for subset: CD45RA+ positively selected. The receptor comes from a woman aged 25 to 39 in good health. The chain joins TRBV5-4 to TRBJ2-5, with TRBD1 identical over 9 bases. The DNA end is a closer match to TRBJ2-7, so the J assignment may be wrong. CDR3 coding DNA: TGTGCCAGCAGCTTCCCGGGACAGGGAGCCGAGCAGTACTTC. Its translation: CASSFPGQGAEQYF.